Each of the 8 T cell receptor beta chains below was sequenced from the same sample in a study of T cells in Graves' hyperthyroidism and ophthalmopathy. Using RNA transcripts as the source, TCR beta CDR3 regions were amplified. Researchers ran a first-round RT-PCR on the TCR CDR3 using the HTBI primer set. TCRdb reanalysed the multiplex PCR reads using MiXCR and keeps one entry per CDR3 protein. The sample includes under 300,000 distinct CDR3 sequences, roughly 14% of them seen just once. The sample consisted of blood. Source of these receptors: a woman in her 30s with Graves' hyperthyroidism that later progressed to Graves' ophthalmopathy.

At least ten counts were recorded for this clonotype. The chain has TRBV28 and TRBJ2-7; no definite D call. This CDR3 spans 13 amino acids. CDR1 is MDHEN, CDR2 SYDVKM, per germline. V was shortened by 2 bases and J by 2 bases, with 7 bases between the two germline ends. CDR3 DNA sequence: TGTGCCAGCAGTTTAGGATGGCCCTACGAGCAGTACTTC. Its translation is CASSLGWPYEQYF.

This clonotype was seen a few times. The chain recombines TRBV19 with TRBJ1-1, with D tentatively TRBD1 (5 bases). The germline CDR1 and CDR2 sequences are LNHDA and SQIVND (reference sequence). This CDR3 is built from 11 residues. CDR3 coding DNA: TGTGCGGGCACAACAGGTACTGAAGCTTTCTTT. As protein: CAGTTGTEAFF.

The chain has TRBV29-1 and TRBJ2-7; 9 nucleotides agree with TRBD2. This CDR3 has 12 residues. Trimming removed 7 bases from V and 6 bases from J; junction bases left unmatched: 7. Germline values: CDR1 SQVTM, CDR2 ANQGSEA. The DNA for the CDR3 is TGCAGCGGAGCGGGAGGAGGGGCCGAGCAGTACTTC. It codes for CSGAGGGAEQYF.

This clonotype was picked up a small number of times. The gene calls are TRBV9 and TRBJ2-7; a possible D gene is TRBD2 (5 bases). Germline V gene data show CDR1 as SGDLS and CDR2 as YYNGEE. The ends were cut back, 3 bases at V and 7 bases at J, with 11 bases in the middle. The CDR3 extends over 12 amino acids. In DNA, the CDR3 is TGTGCCAGCAGCGCGGGGAGCGGTGAGCAGTACTTC. It encodes CASSAGSGEQYF.

This clonotype was counted at least ten times. J is TRBJ1-1 and V is TRBV5-5; 7 positions match TRBD1. In germline, CDR1 is SGHKS, CDR2 YYEKEE (reference sequence). The CDR3 has 15 residues. Trimming took 2 bases from V and 6 from J; bases not matched to a gene: 10. The DNA for the CDR3 is TGTGCCAGCAGCTTTCGGACAGGTTCGCCGGCTGAAGCTTTCTTT. Its translation is CASSFRTGSPAEAFF.

In its sample, this clonotype was seen many times. The chain carries TRBV6-1 and TRBJ2-3; D call uncertain. Deletions cut 4 bases from V and 1 base from J, with 12 bases between. CDR3 length: 15 amino acids. Germline CDR1 is MNHNS and CDR2 is SASEGT. The CDR3 here is CASSGSSSGTDTQYF. CDR3 in DNA: TGTGCCAGCAGTGGCTCCAGTTCTGGCACAGATACGCAGTATTTT.

The genes are TRBV7-3 and TRBJ2-1, with 7 bases matching TRBD2. The V gene end was trimmed by 6 bases and the J gene end by 7 bases; junction bases not matched to a gene: 24. Germline loops: CDR1 SGHTA, CDR2 FQGTGA. CDR3 length: 19 amino acids. The CDR3 bases are TGTGCCAGCAGTCCTCAGATGGGGACTGGCGGGAGTTCAAATAATGAGCAGTTCTTC. Its protein product is CASSPQMGTGGSSNNEQFF.

V gene TRBV5-1 combines with J gene TRBJ2-7, with 9 bases aligning to TRBD2. Trimming at V came to 0 bases and at J to 6 bases, leaving 7 bases not matched to a gene. This CDR3 comprises 15 residues. The germline V gene encodes CDR1 SGHRS and CDR2 YFSETQ. The CDR3 DNA reads as TGCGCCAGCAGCTTGGGAGCGGGAGGTCCCCTCGAGCAGTACTTC. This sequence encodes CASSLGAGGPLEQYF. Full variable domain (rest looked up from reference TRBV5-1 and TRBJ2-7): KAGVTQTPRYLIKTRGQQVTLSCSPISGHRSVSWYQQTPGQGLQFLFEYFSETQRNKGNFPGRFSGRQFSNSRSEMNVSTLELGDSALYLCASSLGAGGPLEQYFGPGTRLTVT.